These 15 T cell receptor beta chains were sequenced from one sample in a study of T cell responses to AZD1222 COVID-19 vaccine (dated by TCRdb to the early 2020s). Library preparation employed the immunoSEQ multiplex PCR assay. TCRdb carries this immuneACCESS record with in-frame sequences only. Its versions omit some clonotypes, under half of them owing to an unresolved V gene in the studies checked, with the rest unexplained. The sample table contains about 180,000 clones; only one count was recorded for roughly 89% of them. The ten largest clonotypes hold 1.5% to 2% of the sample. The time point label for this specimen denotes: baseline before first vaccination. The sequencing here drew on peripheral blood, taken on day 0 of AZD1222 vaccination. The receptors were gathered from an adult in good health.

The chain employs TRBV21-1 and TRBJ1-2; TRBD1 is the table's D call and was not checked against the DNA. TRBV21-1 is termed a pseudogene. The CDR3 covers 19 residues. The CDR3 sequence: CASSKSPKGQGAPEGGYTF. The CDR3 bases are TGTGCCAGCAGCAAATCCCCTAAGGGCCAGGGGGCGCCGGAGGGTGGCTACACCTTC.

The chain joins TRBV2 to TRBJ2-3; the match to TRBD1 covers 9 bases. This CDR3 contains 15 residues. The junction had 8 bases not matched to a gene; V was cut back by 5 bases and J by 5 bases. Germline V gives CDR1 SNHLY, CDR2 FYNNEI. CDR3 coding DNA: TGTGCCAGCAGTCCCGGGACAGGGTACTTAGATACGCAGTATTTT. Its protein is CASSPGTGYLDTQYF.

The gene calls are TRBV5-1 and TRBJ1-1; D is perhaps TRBD1 (6 bases). CDR3 length equals 15 residues. V lost 0 bases to trimming and J lost 3 bases, with 12 bases between them. Germline assignment: CDR1 SGHRS and CDR2 YFSETQ. CDR3 residues: CASSLDRAIHTEAFF. Here the CDR3 DNA reads TGCGCCAGCAGCTTGGACAGGGCGATTCACACTGAAGCTTTCTTT.

The rearrangement uses TRBV6-5 and TRBJ1-4; TRBD1 is a possible D gene (6 bases). CDR1 MNHEY and CDR2 SVGAGI come from the germline V gene. V was trimmed by 6 bases and J by 8 bases, leaving 16 bases between them. This CDR3 region has 14 residues. CDR3 nucleotide sequence: TGTGCCAGCAGCCCGGAGGGGGTAGGGGAAAAACTGTTTTTT. Protein product: CASSPEGVGEKLFF.

This chain uses TRBV28 with TRBJ2-7, with a possible D match to TRBD2 (5 bases). With 3 bases removed from V and 5 bases from J, the gap between germline ends came to 14 bases. The CDR3 consists of 14 residues. Germline lookup yields CDR1 MDHEN and CDR2 SYDVKM. The CDR3 here is CASSFVGIRNEQYF. The CDR3 bases are TGTGCCAGCAGTTTTGTCGGGATTAGAAACGAGCAGTACTTC. Complete variable domain (other parts from reference TRBV28 and TRBJ2-7): DVKVTQSSRYLVKRTGEKVFLECVQDMDHENMFWYRQDPGLGLRLIYFSYDVKMKEKGDIPEGYSVSREKKERFSLILESASTNQTSMYLCASSFVGIRNEQYFGPGTRLTVT.

The rearrangement links TRBV28 to TRBJ1-3; D is perhaps TRBD1 (5 bases). The CDR3 is 19 amino acids. The V end was cut by 6 bases, the J end by 0 bases, with 24 bases between. Germline V gene lookup returns CDR1 MDHEN and CDR2 SYDVKM. Written as DNA, the CDR3 is TGTGCCAGCAGGCCCCACACGGGGGGGACCGAGTTCTCTGGAAACACCATATATTTT. This gives the protein CASRPHTGGTEFSGNTIYF. Full variable domain (outside the CDR3, taken from reference TRBV28 and TRBJ1-3): DVKVTQSSRYLVKRTGEKVFLECVQDMDHENMFWYRQDPGLGLRLIYFSYDVKMKEKGDIPEGYSVSREKKERFSLILESASTNQTSMYLCASRPHTGGTEFSGNTIYFGEGSWLTVV.

V usage is TRBV5-6 and J usage is TRBJ2-1; 7 nucleotides line up with TRBD2. V was pared by 1 base and J by 1 base, with 5 bases of the junction left unmatched. The germline V gene has CDR1 SGHDT and CDR2 YYEEEE. The CDR3 extends over 16 amino acids. The CDR3 loop reads CASSLLAGDSYNEQFF. The CDR3 region has the DNA TGTGCCAGCAGCTTGCTTGCGGGGGATTCCTACAATGAGCAGTTCTTC. The variable domain in full, completed from reference TRBV5-6 and TRBJ2-1, reads DAGVTQSPTHLIKTRGQQVTLRCSPKSGHDTVSWYQQALGQGPQFIFQYYEEEERQRGNFPDRFSGHQFPNYSSELNVNALLLGDSALYLCASSLLAGDSYNEQFFGPGTRLTVL.

The CDR3 DNA is TGCGCCAGCTGGGGCGTTAGTGGAGAGACCCAGTACTTC. Translated: CASWGVSGETQYF. The chain employs TRBV5-1 and TRBJ2-5; tentatively, D is TRBD1 (5 bases). V lost 7 bases and J 4 bases, leaving 14 bases between the germline ends. This CDR3 has 13 residues. The germline gives CDR1 SGHRS, CDR2 YFSETQ. Variable domain in full (rest from reference TRBV5-1 and TRBJ2-5): KAGVTQTPRYLIKTRGQQVTLSCSPISGHRSVSWYQQTPGQGLQFLFEYFSETQRNKGNFPGRFSGRQFSNSRSEMNVSTLELGDSALYLCASWGVSGETQYFGPGTRLLVL.

This clone has only a few counts. CDR3 loop: CASSLGSGFNEQFF. The CDR3 DNA reads as TGTGCCAGCAGTTTAGGTTCGGGTTTCAATGAGCAGTTCTTC. This rearrangement joins TRBV27 to TRBJ2-1; D not certain. The CDR3 totals 14 residues. Germline CDR1 is MNHEY and CDR2 is SMNVEV (reference sequence). Trimming took off 2 bases at V and 6 bases at J, with 11 bases between the two ends.

V usage is TRBV7-8 and J usage is TRBJ2-7; 10 bases fit TRBD1. This CDR3 is 20 amino acids long. In germline, CDR1 is SGHVS, CDR2 FQNEAQ. V lost 1 base to trimming and J lost 6 bases; unmatched junction nucleotides: 21. The CDR3 here is CASSLVGQGSLGGPVSEQYV. The CDR3, as DNA: TGTGCCAGCAGCTTAGTGGGACAGGGGTCGTTGGGGGGACCGGTCTCCGAGCAGTACGTC.

The chain carries TRBV5-1 and TRBJ2-7; 7 bases map to TRBD1. V lost 3 bases to trimming and J lost 2 bases; unmatched junction nucleotides: 8. Germline CDR1 reads SGHRS; CDR2 reads YFSETQ. The CDR3 totals 15 residues. Here the CDR3 reads CASSSLGQGAYEQYF. The CDR3 DNA follows: TGCGCCAGCAGCTCGCTGGGCCAGGGGGCCTACGAGCAGTACTTC.

CDR3 loop: CASSVGQGSREKLFF. Here the CDR3 DNA reads TGTGCCAGCAGCGTTGGACAGGGATCTCGTGAAAAACTGTTTTTT. The J gene is TRBJ1-4, the V gene TRBV28; 8 bases fit TRBD1. The J segment lost 7 bases and the V segment lost 6 bases, leaving 10 bases of the junction unmatched. Germline V gene sequence: CDR1 MDHEN, CDR2 SYDVKM. This CDR3 spans 15 amino acids.

The chain has TRBV3-1 (or the pseudogene TRBV3-2) and TRBJ1-5; the D is unclear. Germline CDR1 LGHDT, CDR2 YNNKEL (reference sequence). V was pared by 5 bases and J by 6 bases, with 14 bases between. The CDR3 runs to 14 residues. This CDR3 reads CASSFGRVGQPQHF. CDR3 sequence (DNA): TGTGCCAGCAGCTTTGGGAGGGTGGGTCAGCCCCAGCATTTT.

The V gene is TRBV9, the J gene TRBJ1-1, with D perhaps TRBD1 (5 bases). The CDR3 loop spans 15 amino acids. The V end was cut by 0 bases, the J end by 7 bases, with 16 bases between. Looked up from germline, CDR1 is SGDLS and CDR2 is YYNGEE. The CDR3 loop reads CASSVGAGRAFEAFF. The CDR3, as DNA: TGTGCCAGCAGCGTAGGTGCGGGACGTGCCTTTGAAGCTTTCTTT.

J is TRBJ2-3 and V is TRBV10-2; D is ambiguous. V was cut by 6 bases and J by 2 bases, with 12 bases left in between. The CDR3 length is 14 residues. Germline lookup yields CDR1 WSHSY and CDR2 SAAADI. The CDR3 DNA sequence: TGCGCCAGCAGCCCCGTCTCCAACACAGATACGCAGTATTTT. It specifies CASSPVSNTDTQYF.